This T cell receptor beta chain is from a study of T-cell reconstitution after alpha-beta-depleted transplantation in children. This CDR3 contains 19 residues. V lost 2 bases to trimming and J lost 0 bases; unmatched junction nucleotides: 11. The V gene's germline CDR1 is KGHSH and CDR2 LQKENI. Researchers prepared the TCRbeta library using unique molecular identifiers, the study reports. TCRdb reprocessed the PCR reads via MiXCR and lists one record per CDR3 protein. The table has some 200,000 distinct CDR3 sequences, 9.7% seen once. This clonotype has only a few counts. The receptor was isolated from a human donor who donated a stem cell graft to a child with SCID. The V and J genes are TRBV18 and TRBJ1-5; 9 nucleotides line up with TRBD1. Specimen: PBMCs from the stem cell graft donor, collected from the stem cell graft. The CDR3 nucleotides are TGTGCCAGCTCACCAAACCGGGACAGGGAACCTTATAGCAATCAGCCCCAGCATTTT. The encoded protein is CASSPNRDREPYSNQPQHF.